This T cell receptor (beta chain) was found in a study of Ad26.COV2.S vaccination and SARS-CoV-2 variants. Sequenced by immunoSEQ multiplex PCR; TCRdb stores in-frame clones only, minus some. The data hold about 410,000 clones, with about 89% observed a single time. Noted treatment: over 15 received Ad26.COV2.S at low or high dose, single or two shots; about 5 received placebo; per-sample allocation not given. Material that was analyzed had been drawn on day 63 after the first vaccine or placebo injection. An Ad26 vector expressing Wuhan-strain SARS-CoV-2 spike constituted the vaccine. This CDR3 is 17 amino acids long.

This sample comprised peripheral blood, obtained in a trial of Ad26.COV2.S vaccine versus placebo. The chain joins TRBV21-1 to TRBJ2-1; no DNA check was done on the table's D call, TRBD2. TRBV21-1 is tagged as a pseudogene. This TCR came from a person between 18 and 65 years old who received the Ad26.COV2.S COVID-19 vaccine or a placebo. The CDR3 DNA reads TGTGCCAGCAGCAAGCCACGACTAGCGGGAGTTTTCGATGAGCAGTTCTTC. Translation: CASSKPRLAGVFDEQFF.